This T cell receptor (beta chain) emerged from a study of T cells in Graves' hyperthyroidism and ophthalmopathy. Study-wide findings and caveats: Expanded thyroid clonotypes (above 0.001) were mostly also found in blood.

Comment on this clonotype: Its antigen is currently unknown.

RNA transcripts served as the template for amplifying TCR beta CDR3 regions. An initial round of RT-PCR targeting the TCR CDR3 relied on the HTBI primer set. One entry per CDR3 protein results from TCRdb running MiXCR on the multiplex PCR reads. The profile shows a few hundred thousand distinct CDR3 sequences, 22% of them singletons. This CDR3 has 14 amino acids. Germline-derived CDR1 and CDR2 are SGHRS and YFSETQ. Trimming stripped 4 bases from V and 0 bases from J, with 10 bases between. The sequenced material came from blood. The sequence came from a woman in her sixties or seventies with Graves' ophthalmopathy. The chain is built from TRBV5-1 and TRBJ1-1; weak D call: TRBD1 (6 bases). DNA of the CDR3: TGCGCCAGCAGCAATGGACAGTTGAACACTGAAGCTTTCTTT. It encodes CASSNGQLNTEAFF.